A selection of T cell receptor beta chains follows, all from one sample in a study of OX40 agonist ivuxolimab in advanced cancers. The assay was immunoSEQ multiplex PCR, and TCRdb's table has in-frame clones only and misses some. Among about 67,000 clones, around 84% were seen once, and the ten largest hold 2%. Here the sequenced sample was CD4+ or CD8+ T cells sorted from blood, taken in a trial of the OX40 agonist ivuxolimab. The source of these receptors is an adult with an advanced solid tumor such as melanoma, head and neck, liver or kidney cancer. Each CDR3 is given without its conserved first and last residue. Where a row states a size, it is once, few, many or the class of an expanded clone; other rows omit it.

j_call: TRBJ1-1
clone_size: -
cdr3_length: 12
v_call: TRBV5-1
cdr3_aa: ASSLEGAGTEAF

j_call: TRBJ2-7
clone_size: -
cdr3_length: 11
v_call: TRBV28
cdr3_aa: ASILAGAHEQY

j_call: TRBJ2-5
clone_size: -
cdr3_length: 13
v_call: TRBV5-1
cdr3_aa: ASSSGTSVQETQY

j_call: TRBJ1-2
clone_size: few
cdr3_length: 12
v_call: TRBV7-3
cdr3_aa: ASSSGTFRYGYT

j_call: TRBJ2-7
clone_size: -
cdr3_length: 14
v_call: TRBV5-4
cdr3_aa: ASSLVTGRGFREQY

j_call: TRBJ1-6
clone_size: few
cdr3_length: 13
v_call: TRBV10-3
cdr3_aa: AISAGRGGNSPLH

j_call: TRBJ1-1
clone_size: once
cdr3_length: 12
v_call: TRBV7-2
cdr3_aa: ASSTRPGSHEAF

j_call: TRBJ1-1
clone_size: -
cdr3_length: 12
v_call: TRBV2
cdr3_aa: ASSAGTGGTEAF

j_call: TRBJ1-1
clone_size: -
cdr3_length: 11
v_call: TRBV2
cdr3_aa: ASSWGRNTEAF

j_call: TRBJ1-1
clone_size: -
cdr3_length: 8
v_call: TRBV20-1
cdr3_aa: SVRDIYAF

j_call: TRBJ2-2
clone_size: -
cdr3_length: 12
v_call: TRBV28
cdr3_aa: ASRPGGLTGELF

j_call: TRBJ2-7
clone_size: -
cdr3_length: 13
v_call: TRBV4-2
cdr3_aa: ASSQDDGGPYEQY

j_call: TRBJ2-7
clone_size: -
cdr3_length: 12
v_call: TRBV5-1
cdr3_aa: ASSLGDRSYEQY